This TCR beta chain was sequenced for a study of blood T cell repertoires in COVID-19. Turning to the study itself: The samples span acute and convalescent COVID-19 from the United States, Italy and Spain. The analysed material was cDNA or gDNA that came from T cells, B-cell-depleted T cells, or PBMCs.

CDR1 and CDR2 (germline): MGHRA, YSYEKL. This CDR3 comprises 16 residues. V lost 1 base, J lost 3 bases, and 7 bases stayed unmatched. In the authors' workflow: Reference gene primer amplification yielded estimated nucleated cell counts. The assay was immunoSEQ multiplex PCR, and TCRdb's table has in-frame clones only and misses some. The DNA was the basis for D and trimming; V, J and clone size are from that table. The profile shows under 200,000 clones, about 86% of them singletons. The sequenced material came from peripheral blood. The chain couples TRBV4-1 to TRBJ1-2, with 8 bases fitting TRBD1. The sequence was obtained from a man in his 60s with acute or convalescent COVID-19. CDR3 residues: CASSQAGLTGDYGYTF. Here the CDR3 DNA reads TGCGCCAGCAGCCAAGCCGGCCTGACAGGGGACTATGGCTACACCTTC.